This T cell receptor beta chain was observed in a study of beta chain features in type 1 diabetes. Germline values: CDR1 KGHSH, CDR2 LQKENI. This CDR3 comprises 17 residues. Trimming removed 6 bases from V and 6 bases from J; junction bases left unmatched: 18. Remarks on this clone: Its cognate antigen is unknown.

The sequenced template was cDNA made from the entire isolated RNA. The assay was immunoSEQ multiplex PCR, and TCRdb's table has in-frame clones only and misses some. The sample has tens of thousands of clones, about three fifths seen once. Study observations and caveats: Fewer junction insertions and more nucleotide deletions appeared in type 1 diabetes patients. Relative to healthy donors, patients appeared to have naive, central memory and Treg TCRB repertoires that were more similar. Shorter TCRB CDR3s, moderately but significantly so, were found in Type 1 diabetes patients in all four CD4+ subsets.

The chain has TRBV18 and TRBJ2-7; 9 nucleotides agree with TRBD1. The clonotype was recovered from a man aged 18 to 30 with type 1 diabetes. The specimen was stem cell memory CD4+ T cells from blood. The CDR3 DNA reads TGTGCCAGCTCCCAAAATCCACCCGGGACAGGGTACTTCGAGCAGTACTTC. Residues: CASSQNPPGTGYFEQYF.